This paragraph covers one T cell receptor (beta chain) sequence. Per the germline V gene, CDR1 is GTSNPN and CDR2 is SVGIG (reference sequence). V lost 4 bases, J lost 6 bases, and 9 bases stayed unmatched. The CDR3 is 14 amino acids. These data belong to a study of cytomegalovirus exposure and HLA in healthy donors. PCR used 60 Vbeta primers and 13 Jbeta primers. Using immunoSEQ multiplex PCR, the repertoire was profiled, and TCRdb retains in-frame clones only, with some absent. The profile shows 100,000 to 150,000 clones, around 67% of them singletons. The rearrangement joins TRBV30 to TRBJ1-5; 7 nucleotides align to TRBD1. This clonotype was sampled from a man in his sixties in good health and CMV-seropositive. The sample taken for sequencing was PBMCs. The CDR3 DNA is TGTGCCTGGACCAAGACAGGGAATGGTCAGCCCCAGCATTTT. Its translation is CAWTKTGNGQPQHF.